A single sample gave rise to the 21 T cell receptor beta chains below, sequenced in a study of T-cell reconstitution after alpha-beta-depleted transplantation in children. Using unique molecular identifiers, the investigators prepared the TCRbeta library. TCRdb processed the PCR reads anew with MiXCR; each CDR3 protein has one entry. The repertoire has 200,000 to 250,000 distinct CDR3 sequences, approximately 10% of them found once; the top ten carry over 25%. Sequences were derived from PBMCs, sampled before TCRalphabeta/CD19-depleted stem cell transplant. These receptors were collected from a child under two years old with acute myeloid leukemia, due to receive a stem cell transplant.

This clonotype appeared many times. This chain connects TRBV7-9 to TRBJ2-3, with 7 bases identical to TRBD1. V was pared by 1 base and J by 2 bases, with 9 bases of the junction left unmatched. The CDR3 loop spans 17 amino acids. Germline V gene sequence: CDR1 SEHNR, CDR2 FQNEAQ (reference sequence). The CDR3 DNA is TGTGCCAGCAGCTTAGGTGGGTCGGGACAGTTCACAGATACGCAGTATTTT. Its protein is CASSLGGSGQFTDTQYF.

This clonotype was picked up many times. The V call is TRBV5-1, the J call TRBJ2-7; 10 nucleotides agree with TRBD2. The CDR3 length is 13 residues. Unmatched junction bases numbered 1, after V lost 2 bases and J lost 5 bases. CDR1 SGHRS and CDR2 YFSETQ come from the germline V gene. This chain's CDR3 is CASSLAGGHEQYF. CDR3 in DNA: TGCGCCAGCAGCTTAGCGGGAGGGCACGAGCAGTACTTC.

This clonotype was seen only a few times. V gene TRBV28 combines with J gene TRBJ2-2; 8 bases line up with TRBD1. CDR1 is MDHEN, CDR2 SYDVKM, per germline. V lost 8 bases to trimming and J lost 6 bases; unmatched junction nucleotides: 11. The CDR3 is 15 residues long. In nucleotides, the CDR3 is TGTGCCAGCTCGGCCGGGACAGGCGATCCCGGGGAGCTGTTTTTT. This encodes CASSAGTGDPGELFF.

This clonotype was seen at least ten times. This chain joins TRBV6-5 and TRBJ1-5, with 7 bases that match TRBD1. This CDR3 has 14 amino acids. Trimming at V came to 6 bases and at J to 7 bases, leaving 9 bases not matched to a gene. Germline CDR1 reads MNHEY; CDR2 reads SVGAGI. The CDR3, as DNA: TGTGCCAGCAGGCTATTACAGGGGACCCAGCCCCAGCATTTT. Protein: CASRLLQGTQPQHF.

The V and J genes are TRBV28 and TRBJ2-7; TRBD2 is a possible D gene (6 bases). This CDR3 has 14 residues. Trimming took 5 bases from V and 1 from J, leaving 12 bases between them. From germline, CDR1 is MDHEN and CDR2 SYDVKM. CDR3 DNA: TGTGCCAGCAGTGGAAGACTAGGGTCCTACGAGCAGTACTTC. Protein: CASSGRLGSYEQYF.

The sample holds many counts of this clonotype. The rearrangement links TRBV18 to TRBJ1-2; TRBD1 matches at 9 bases. The CDR3 loop spans 15 amino acids. Trimming removed 3 bases from V and 4 bases from J; junction bases left unmatched: 6. Germline-derived CDR1 and CDR2 are KGHSH and LQKENI. Here the CDR3 reads CASSPLDRGGYGYTF. The CDR3, as DNA: TGTGCCAGCTCACCGCTGGACAGGGGAGGCTATGGCTACACCTTC. Combining the CDR3 with reference TRBV18 and TRBJ1-2 gives the whole variable domain NAGVMQNPRHLVRRRGQEARLRCSPMKGHSHVYWYRQLPEEGLKFMVYLQKENIIDESGMPKERFSAEFPKEGPSILRIQQVVRGDSAAYFCASSPLDRGGYGYTFGSGTRLTVV.

This clonotype was counted between two and nine times. The chain employs TRBV6-5 and TRBJ2-7, with a tentative D call TRBD1 (6 bases). CDR1 and CDR2 from the germline V gene are MNHEY and SVGAGI. The CDR3 is 13 residues long. Trimming cost V 2 bases and J 3 bases, with 8 bases left between them. CDR3 in amino acids: CASSYKGDYEQYF. The CDR3 nucleotides read TGTGCCAGCAGTTACAAGGGGGACTACGAGCAGTACTTC.

This clonotype has a count of ten or more. This chain uses TRBV4-3 with TRBJ2-1; unclear D gene. The CDR3 spans 12 residues. Germline CDR1 LGHNA, CDR2 YSLEER. With 3 bases removed from V and 3 bases from J, the gap between germline ends came to 3 bases. CDR3 coding DNA: TGCGCCAGCAGCCAGGACTACAATGAGCAGTTCTTC. This translates into CASSQDYNEQFF.

In this sample, this clonotype turned up many times. This chain connects TRBV24-1 to TRBJ2-2; maybe TRBD1 (5 bases). CDR1 is KGHDR and CDR2 is SFDVKD in the germline V gene. The V and J ends lost 6 bases and 3 bases respectively, with 10 bases between them. The CDR3 covers 14 residues. CDR3 region: CATSRKGDTGELFF. CDR3 nucleotides: TGTGCCACCAGTCGGAAAGGGGACACCGGGGAGCTGTTTTTT.

The chain carries TRBV11-2 and TRBJ1-1, with TRBD1 as a possible D gene (5 bases). The CDR3 spans 13 residues. The V gene lost 5 bases and the J gene lost 4 bases, with 11 bases spanning the gap. Germline values: CDR1 SGHAT, CDR2 FQNNGV. The CDR3 nucleotides read TGTGCCAGCAGCCTTAGACAGTTCACTGAAGCTTTCTTT. It codes for CASSLRQFTEAFF.

This clonotype was recorded many times. The gene calls are TRBV12-3 or TRBV12-4 and TRBJ2-7; D unresolved. This CDR3 has 13 amino acids. The ends were cut back, 3 bases at V and 7 bases at J, with 13 bases in the middle. The CDR3 region is CASSFLDLGEQYF. DNA of the CDR3: TGTGCCAGCAGTTTCCTCGACCTGGGGGAGCAGTACTTC.

The sample holds many counts of this clonotype. The chain recombines TRBV20-1 with TRBJ2-1, with D possibly being TRBD1 or TRBD2 (7 bases each). Germline lookup yields CDR1 DFQATT and CDR2 SNEGSKA (reference sequence). This CDR3 comprises 15 residues. V was shortened by 5 bases and J by 5 bases, with 19 bases between the two germline ends. The CDR3 DNA reads TGCAGTGCTTCCAATAACAGGGGAGGGGACAATGAGCAGTTCTTC. The encoded protein is CSASNNRGGDNEQFF.

The rearrangement uses TRBV30 and TRBJ1-1; no firm D call. The CDR3 is made up of 12 amino acids. With 3 bases removed from V and 1 base from J, the gap between germline ends came to 6 bases. Germline V lookup: CDR1 GTSNPN, CDR2 SVGIG (reference sequence). The CDR3 reads CAWSAANTEAFF. As DNA, the CDR3 is TGTGCCTGGAGCGCAGCGAACACTGAAGCTTTCTTT.

The chain uses TRBV29-1 and TRBJ1-2; possible D gene TRBD1, 6 bases. V lost 4 bases and J 4 bases, leaving 13 bases between the germline ends. In germline, CDR1 is SQVTM, CDR2 ANQGSEA. This CDR3 contains 13 residues. The CDR3, as DNA: TGCAGCGTTGGGTACCAGGGGTCCTATGGCTACACCTTC. The encoded protein is CSVGYQGSYGYTF.

This clonotype came up many times. The chain has TRBV20-1 and TRBJ2-7, with a possible D match to TRBD2 (6 bases). Trimming removed 0 bases from V and 5 bases from J, with 11 bases in between. The CDR3 runs to 13 residues. Germline loops: CDR1 DFQATT, CDR2 SNEGSKA (reference sequence). The CDR3 spells CSARETSLDEQYF. CDR3 sequence (DNA): TGCAGTGCTAGAGAGACTAGTTTGGACGAGCAGTACTTC.

This clonotype was observed at least ten times. The CDR3 region is CASSTLSGRDGFF. For the CDR3, the DNA is TGTGCCAGCAGCACCCTAAGCGGGAGGGATGGGTTCTTC. The gene calls are TRBV28 and TRBJ2-1, with 10 bases that match TRBD2. J lost 15 bases, V lost 6 bases, and 11 bases had no gene match. Germline V gives CDR1 MDHEN, CDR2 SYDVKM. This CDR3 has 13 amino acids.

This clonotype was counted ten times or more. V gene TRBV7-2 combines with J gene TRBJ2-7, with 7 bases aligning to TRBD2. J lost 0 bases, V lost 1 base, and 3 bases had no gene match. This CDR3 comprises 15 residues. Germline CDR1 is SGHTA and CDR2 is FQGNSA. CDR3 nucleotides: TGTGCCAGCAGCTTAGTGGGGGGGTTCTCCTACGAGCAGTACTTC. Amino acids: CASSLVGGFSYEQYF.

The V call is TRBV20-1, the J call TRBJ1-4; D gene uncertain. CDR1 is DFQATT and CDR2 is SNEGSKA in the germline V gene (reference sequence). CDR3 length: 8 residues. Trimming removed 5 bases from V and 14 bases from J, with 6 bases in between. CDR3 in amino acids: CSAGGLFF. The CDR3 DNA reads TGCAGTGCTGGTGGGCTGTTTTTT.

This clonotype was seen repeatedly, ten times or more. This chain joins TRBV18 and TRBJ2-5; D may correspond to TRBD1 or TRBD2 (5 bases each). The CDR3 runs 14 residues. V lost 2 bases to trimming and J lost 5 bases, with 12 bases between them. CDR1 and CDR2 (germline): KGHSH, LQKENI. For the CDR3, the DNA is TGTGCCAGCTCACCAACGAACAGGAGGGAGACCCAGTACTTC. It specifies CASSPTNRRETQYF. Full variable domain (remainder filled in from reference TRBV18 and TRBJ2-5): NAGVMQNPRHLVRRRGQEARLRCSPMKGHSHVYWYRQLPEEGLKFMVYLQKENIIDESGMPKERFSAEFPKEGPSILRIQQVVRGDSAAYFCASSPTNRRETQYFGPGTRLLVL.

Ten or more counts support this clonotype. The rearrangement uses TRBV20-1 and TRBJ1-5; 7 nucleotides line up with TRBD1. The CDR3 runs 13 residues. CDR1 and CDR2 from the germline V gene are DFQATT and SNEGSKA (reference sequence). After removal of 5 bases from V and 1 base from J, the junction contained 2 bases not matched to a gene. This CDR3 reads CSASRGSNQPQHF. CDR3 coding DNA: TGCAGTGCTTCCAGGGGGAGCAATCAGCCCCAGCATTTT.

This clonotype was seen many times. V and J are TRBV28 and TRBJ2-3, with 10 positions matching TRBD1. Germline loops: CDR1 MDHEN, CDR2 SYDVKM. Germline trimming cut 2 bases from V and 5 bases from J; bases unmatched to any gene: 7. The CDR3 has 16 residues. The CDR3 DNA follows: TGTGCCAGCAGTTTAGGGCACGGGACAGGGGAAGATACGCAGTATTTT. Protein product: CASSLGHGTGEDTQYF. The variable domain in full, completed from reference TRBV28 and TRBJ2-3, reads DVKVTQSSRYLVKRTGEKVFLECVQDMDHENMFWYRQDPGLGLRLIYFSYDVKMKEKGDIPEGYSVSREKKERFSLILESASTNQTSMYLCASSLGHGTGEDTQYFGPGTRLTVL.